This T cell receptor (beta chain) was identified during a study of blood T cell repertoires in COVID-19. Study information: From T cells, B-cell-depleted T cells, or PBMCs came the material, which was cDNA or gDNA.

This clone came up once. V gave up 5 bases and J gave up 5 bases; unmatched junction bases: 11. CDR1 and CDR2 from the germline V gene are SGHVS and FNYEAQ. The CDR3 is made up of 17 amino acids. Generated by immunoSEQ multiplex PCR, the TCRdb table keeps only in-frame clones and is missing some. The sample holds roughly 250,000 clones, approximately 86% seen once. The sample was peripheral blood. This rearrangement joins TRBV7-6 to TRBJ2-3; 12 bases align to TRBD2. The clonotype originates from a woman aged 60-75 years with active or convalescent COVID-19. The CDR3 sequence: CASSPGGLAGGIDTQYF. The CDR3 nucleotides read TGTGCCAGCAGCCCAGGAGGGCTAGCGGGAGGGATAGATACGCAGTATTTT. The full variable domain, its missing parts supplied by reference TRBV7-6 and TRBJ2-3, is GAGVSQSPRYKVTKRGQDVALRCDPISGHVSLYWYRQALGQGPEFLTYFNYEAQQDKSGLPNDRFSAERPEGSISTLTIQRTEQRDSAMYRCASSPGGLAGGIDTQYFGPGTRLTVL.